This T cell receptor (beta chain) was captured in a study of T cell responses to AZD1222 COVID-19 vaccine. Broader study findings: Baseline antibody screening turned up just 6 or 7 seropositive AZD1222 recipients. Vaccine-associated CD4 TCRs spanned spike, dominant at 160-218 and 743-854. Mostly white British, mostly female donors; authors suggested clonal diversity may be underestimated. Spike-specific TCR breadth and depth rose after two AZD1222 doses.

Germline lookup yields CDR1 SGHTA and CDR2 FQGNSA. The length of the CDR3 is 15 residues. Trimming shortened V by 7 bases and J by 3 bases, and 18 bases separated the two germline ends. Method: immunoSEQ multiplex PCR; TCRdb's copy keeps in-frame clones and lacks some. The sample holds around 130,000 clones, more than 80% seen once. Of note for this clone: Its matching antigen is unknown.

This chain joins TRBV7-2 and TRBJ2-5; D is possibly TRBD2 (7 bases). The sequences come from peripheral blood, collected on day 0 of AZD1222 vaccination. This TCR was recovered from an adult in good health. CDR3 DNA sequence: TGTGCCAGCATCGCAAGGGGGGGGACCGAAGAGACCCAGTACTTC. This gives the protein CASIARGGTEETQYF.